Listed below are T cell receptor beta chains from one sample, sequenced in a study of siplizumab effects on memory and regulatory T cells. Method: immunoSEQ multiplex PCR; TCRdb's copy keeps in-frame clones and lacks some. Among about 82,000 clones listed, 87% were seen once. The sample taken for sequencing was Tregs sorted from blood. The receptors were gathered from a human donor in good health. Both conserved end residues are part of each CDR3. The D gene is left open where the match is weak. Some rows mark clone size as missing; the rest say once, few, many or name a class of expanded clone.

D gene: NA
V gene: TRBV6-6
J gene: TRBJ1-5
clone size: NA
CDR3 DNA: TGTGCCAGCAGGGGAATCGGGGGTACTTATCAGCCCCAGCATTTT
CDR3 protein: CASRGIGGTYQPQHF

D gene: TRBD1
V gene: TRBV5-5
J gene: TRBJ1-4
clone size: NA
CDR3 DNA: TGTGCCAGCAGCCCTTCGACAGGGGAGCCCAGAAGGGAAAAACTGTTTTTT
CDR3 protein: CASSPSTGEPRREKLFF

D gene: NA
V gene: TRBV12-2
J gene: TRBJ2-4
clone size: once
CDR3 DNA: TGTGCAAGTCGCTTAGCGGCAGGGTCTAGGAACATTCAGTACTTC
CDR3 protein: CASRLAAGSRNIQYF

D gene: NA
V gene: TRBV27
J gene: TRBJ1-5
clone size: NA
CDR3 DNA: TGTGCCAGCAGAGGGTATAGCAATCAGCCCCAGCATTTT
CDR3 protein: CASRGYSNQPQHF

D gene: NA
V gene: TRBV4-3
J gene: TRBJ2-2
clone size: NA
CDR3 DNA: TGCGCCAGCAGCCCGAGAACGACCGGGGAGCTGTTTTTT
CDR3 protein: CASSPRTTGELFF

D gene: NA
V gene: TRBV30
J gene: TRBJ2-7
clone size: NA
CDR3 DNA: TGTGCCTGGAGTGTACTAGGGGGCGAGCAGTACTTC
CDR3 protein: CAWSVLGGEQYF

D gene: TRBD1
V gene: TRBV11-2
J gene: TRBJ1-6
clone size: NA
CDR3 DNA: TGTGCCAGCAGTGCACAGGGGCCGAGCTCCTATAATTCACCCCTCCACTTT
CDR3 protein: CASSAQGPSSYNSPLHF

D gene: NA
V gene: TRBV9
J gene: TRBJ1-2
clone size: once
CDR3 DNA: TGTGCCAGCAGCGTAGTCCCTCTTCCGTACTATGGCTACACCTTC
CDR3 protein: CASSVVPLPYYGYTF

D gene: NA
V gene: TRBV5-1
J gene: TRBJ1-1
clone size: once
CDR3 DNA: TGTGCCAGCAGCTTGGGGACGGCGAACACTGAAGCTTTCTTT
CDR3 protein: CASSLGTANTEAFF

D gene: NA
V gene: TRBV5-8
J gene: TRBJ1-1
clone size: NA
CDR3 DNA: TGTGCCAGCTCTCGAACGGGGTGGCGGACCACTGAAGCTTTCTTT
CDR3 protein: CASSRTGWRTTEAFF

D gene: NA
V gene: TRBV4-3
J gene: TRBJ1-2
clone size: NA
CDR3 DNA: TGCGCCAGCAGCCAACAGGGAGGCTATGGCTACACCTTC
CDR3 protein: CASSQQGGYGYTF

D gene: NA
V gene: TRBV6-5
J gene: TRBJ2-1
clone size: NA
CDR3 DNA: TGTGCCAGCAGTTACTCCACGGGAGCACTAGGGCAGTTCTTC
CDR3 protein: CASSYSTGALGQFF

D gene: NA
V gene: TRBV7-9
J gene: TRBJ2-5
clone size: NA
CDR3 DNA: TGTGCCAGCAGCTCATGGGAGACCCAGTACTTC
CDR3 protein: CASSSWETQYF

D gene: NA
V gene: TRBV29-1
J gene: TRBJ2-7
clone size: many
CDR3 DNA: TGCAGCGTTGGGACGACGACCTACGAGCAGTACTTC
CDR3 protein: CSVGTTTYEQYF

D gene: NA
V gene: TRBV7-9
J gene: TRBJ1-2
clone size: NA
CDR3 DNA: TGTGCCAGCAGCTTAGCGGGGTATGGCTACACCTTC
CDR3 protein: CASSLAGYGYTF

D gene: TRBD1
V gene: TRBV5-6
J gene: TRBJ2-1
clone size: once
CDR3 DNA: TGTGCCAGCAGCTTGAGACCGGGACAGGGGGGCAATGAGCAGTTCTTC
CDR3 protein: CASSLRPGQGGNEQFF

D gene: NA
V gene: TRBV5-1
J gene: TRBJ1-1
clone size: NA
CDR3 DNA: TGCGCCAGCAGCTTGGCCCCGGGGAACACTGAAGCTTTCTTT
CDR3 protein: CASSLAPGNTEAFF

D gene: TRBD1
V gene: TRBV19
J gene: TRBJ2-7
clone size: NA
CDR3 DNA: TGTGCCAGTAGTGGACAGGGGCGGGGCGAGCAGTACTTC
CDR3 protein: CASSGQGRGEQYF

D gene: NA
V gene: TRBV7-8
J gene: TRBJ2-6
clone size: NA
CDR3 DNA: TGTGCCAGCAGCCCAAACCGGGAAAACATCCGACACTCTGGGGCCAACGTCCTGACTTTC
CDR3 protein: CASSPNRENIRHSGANVLTF

D gene: NA
V gene: TRBV5-6
J gene: TRBJ1-2
clone size: NA
CDR3 DNA: TGTGCCAGCAGCCCTGATAGGGGGGTCTATGGCTACACCTTC
CDR3 protein: CASSPDRGVYGYTF

D gene: TRBD1
V gene: TRBV29-1
J gene: TRBJ1-2
clone size: once
CDR3 DNA: TGCAGCGGGGGACAGTCTAACTATGGCTACACCTTC
CDR3 protein: CSGGQSNYGYTF

D gene: TRBD1
V gene: TRBV28
J gene: TRBJ1-5
clone size: NA
CDR3 DNA: TGTGCCAGCAGTTACCGGACAGGGATGAGCAATCAGCCCCAGCATTTT
CDR3 protein: CASSYRTGMSNQPQHF

D gene: NA
V gene: TRBV5-1
J gene: TRBJ1-1
clone size: few
CDR3 DNA: TGCGCCAGCAGGAAGGACAGAGCGAACACTGAAGCTTTCTTT
CDR3 protein: CASRKDRANTEAFF

D gene: TRBD1
V gene: TRBV2
J gene: TRBJ1-2
clone size: NA
CDR3 DNA: TGTGCCAGCGGGGGCCAGGGGGCGGGGAGCTACACCTTC
CDR3 protein: CASGGQGAGSYTF

D gene: NA
V gene: TRBV7-2
J gene: TRBJ1-3
clone size: NA
CDR3 DNA: TGTGCCAGCAGCTCAAACCGGGACGGAGGAAACACCATATATTTT
CDR3 protein: CASSSNRDGGNTIYF

D gene: NA
V gene: TRBV2
J gene: TRBJ1-2
clone size: NA
CDR3 DNA: TGTGCCAGCAGTGACGTGGCCGGGAAACGTGGCTACACCTTC
CDR3 protein: CASSDVAGKRGYTF

D gene: TRBD1
V gene: TRBV2
J gene: TRBJ1-5
clone size: NA
CDR3 DNA: TGTGCCAGTCGGACAGGGTATTTGATTCAGCCCCAGCATTTT
CDR3 protein: CASRTGYLIQPQHF

D gene: TRBD2
V gene: TRBV7-2
J gene: TRBJ2-7
clone size: NA
CDR3 DNA: TGTGCCAGCAGCTTACTAGCGGGGGACTCCTACGAGCAGTACTTC
CDR3 protein: CASSLLAGDSYEQYF

D gene: TRBD1
V gene: TRBV6-1
J gene: TRBJ1-1
clone size: NA
CDR3 DNA: TGTGCCAGCAGTGGGTACAGGGGAGTAAACACTGAAGCTTTCTTT
CDR3 protein: CASSGYRGVNTEAFF

D gene: NA
V gene: TRBV5-5
J gene: TRBJ2-3
clone size: NA
CDR3 DNA: TGTGCCAGCAGCTTGGGCGCTAAGGCAGATACGCAGTATTTT
CDR3 protein: CASSLGAKADTQYF

D gene: TRBD1
V gene: TRBV7-6
J gene: TRBJ2-3
clone size: NA
CDR3 DNA: TGTGCCAGCAGCTTAGCGGGGGGACAGGGGGCGGATACGCAGTATTTT
CDR3 protein: CASSLAGGQGADTQYF

D gene: NA
V gene: TRBV9
J gene: TRBJ1-3
clone size: NA
CDR3 DNA: TGTGCCAGCAGCCCGGGGGACGGACCTGGAAACACCATATATTTT
CDR3 protein: CASSPGDGPGNTIYF

D gene: NA
V gene: TRBV5-4
J gene: TRBJ1-2
clone size: NA
CDR3 DNA: TGTGCCAGCAGCTTGGTGGCAGGCTATGGCTACACCTTC
CDR3 protein: CASSLVAGYGYTF

D gene: NA
V gene: TRBV5-1
J gene: TRBJ2-3
clone size: once
CDR3 DNA: TGCGCCAGCACATCCGGGAGGGGGCTCCATTTAGATACGCACTATTTT
CDR3 protein: CASTSGRGLHLDTHYF

D gene: NA
V gene: TRBV30
J gene: TRBJ1-2
clone size: few
CDR3 DNA: TGTGCCTGGGAAACAGATGAAGAAGGCTACACCTTC
CDR3 protein: CAWETDEEGYTF

D gene: TRBD1
V gene: TRBV19
J gene: TRBJ2-1
clone size: NA
CDR3 DNA: TGTGCCAGTAGTACTAGCGAGACAGGGGACAATGAGCAGTTCTTC
CDR3 protein: CASSTSETGDNEQFF

D gene: NA
V gene: TRBV5-4
J gene: TRBJ1-4
clone size: once
CDR3 DNA: TGTGCCAGCAGCTTGGGCGGGGGGGGTAATGAAAAACTGTTTTTT
CDR3 protein: CASSLGGGGNEKLFF

D gene: TRBD2
V gene: TRBV7-9
J gene: TRBJ2-1
clone size: NA
CDR3 DNA: TGTGCCAGCAGCTCGCCACTAGCGGGGGCCTACAATGAGCAGTTCTTC
CDR3 protein: CASSSPLAGAYNEQFF